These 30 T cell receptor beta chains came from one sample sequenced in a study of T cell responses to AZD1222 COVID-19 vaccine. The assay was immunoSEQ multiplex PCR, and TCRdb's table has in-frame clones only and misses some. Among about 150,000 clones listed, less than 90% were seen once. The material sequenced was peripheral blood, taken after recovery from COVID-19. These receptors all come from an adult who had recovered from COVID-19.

Written as DNA, the CDR3 is TGTGCCAGCAGGGGGACAGGGCCCGGCTACACCTTC. Encoded protein: CASRGTGPGYTF. The rearrangement uses TRBV6-5 and TRBJ1-2; TRBD1 aligns across 9 bases. Germline V gene lookup returns CDR1 MNHEY and CDR2 SVGAGI. The CDR3 length is 12 residues. The V gene end was trimmed by 6 bases and the J gene end by 8 bases; junction bases not matched to a gene: 4.

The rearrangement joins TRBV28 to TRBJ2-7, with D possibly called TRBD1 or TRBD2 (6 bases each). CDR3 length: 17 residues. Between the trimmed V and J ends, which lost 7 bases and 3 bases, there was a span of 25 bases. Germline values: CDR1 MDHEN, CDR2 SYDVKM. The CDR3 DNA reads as TGTGCCAGCACCCCCGGGGCCGGGAGTGTCAGGGGCTACGAGCAGTACTTC. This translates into CASTPGAGSVRGYEQYF.

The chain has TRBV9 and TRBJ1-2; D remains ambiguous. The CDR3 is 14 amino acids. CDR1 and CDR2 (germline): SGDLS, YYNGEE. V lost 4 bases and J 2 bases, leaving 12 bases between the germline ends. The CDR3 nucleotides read TGTGCCAGCAGCCCCCAGGACGGGAACTATGGCTACACCTTC. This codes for CASSPQDGNYGYTF.

The CDR3 DNA sequence: TGTGCCAGTACCCTGGGGGCCGGGAATCAGCCCCAGCATTTT. This translates into CASTLGAGNQPQHF. V is TRBV19 and J is TRBJ1-5; weak D call: TRBD1 (6 bases). With 7 bases removed from V and 4 bases from J, the gap between germline ends came to 14 bases. CDR1 is LNHDA and CDR2 is SQIVND in the germline V gene (reference sequence). This CDR3 is 14 amino acids long.

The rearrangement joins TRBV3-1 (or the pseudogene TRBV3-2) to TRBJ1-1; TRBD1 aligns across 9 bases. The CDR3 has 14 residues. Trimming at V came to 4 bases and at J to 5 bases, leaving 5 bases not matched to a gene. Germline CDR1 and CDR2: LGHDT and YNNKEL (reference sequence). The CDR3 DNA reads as TGTGCCAGCAGCCCGACAGGGGGTCAAACTGAAGCTTTCTTT. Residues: CASSPTGGQTEAFF.

CDR3 DNA sequence: TGTGCCAGCAGCGTGAGCCCCGGGACAGTGCTTAACACTGAAGCTTTCTTT. It is translated as CASSVSPGTVLNTEAFF. V gene TRBV9 combines with J gene TRBJ1-1; 7 bases line up with TRBD1. Germline CDR1 is SGDLS and CDR2 is YYNGEE. The CDR3 is 17 amino acids. V gave up 2 bases and J gave up 2 bases; unmatched junction bases: 12.

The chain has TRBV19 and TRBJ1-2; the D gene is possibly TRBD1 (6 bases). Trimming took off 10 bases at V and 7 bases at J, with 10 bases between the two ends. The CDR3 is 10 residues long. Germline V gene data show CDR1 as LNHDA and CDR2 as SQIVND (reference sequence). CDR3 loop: CATGQSGYTF. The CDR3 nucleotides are TGTGCCACCGGACAGTCTGGCTACACCTTC.

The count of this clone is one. CDR3 loop: CASSVGVDTEAFF. In DNA form, the CDR3 reads TGTGCCAGCAGCGTAGGGGTAGACACTGAAGCTTTCTTT. The V call is TRBV9, the J call TRBJ1-1; no reliable D call. Trimming pared 0 bases from V and 3 bases from J, leaving 6 bases between. The V gene's germline CDR1 is SGDLS and CDR2 YYNGEE. The CDR3 consists of 13 residues.

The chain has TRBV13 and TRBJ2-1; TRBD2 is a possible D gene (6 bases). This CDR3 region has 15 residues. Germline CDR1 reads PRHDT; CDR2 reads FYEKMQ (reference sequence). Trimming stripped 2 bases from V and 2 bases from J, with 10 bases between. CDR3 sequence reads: CASSLPRGAYNEQFF. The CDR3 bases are TGTGCCAGCAGCTTACCGCGGGGAGCCTACAATGAGCAGTTCTTC.

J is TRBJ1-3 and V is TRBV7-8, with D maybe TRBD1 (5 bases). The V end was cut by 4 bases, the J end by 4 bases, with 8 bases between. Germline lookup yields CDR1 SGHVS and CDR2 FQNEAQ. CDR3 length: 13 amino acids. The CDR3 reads CASSWGLGNTIYF. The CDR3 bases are TGTGCCAGCAGCTGGGGCCTAGGAAACACCATATATTTT.

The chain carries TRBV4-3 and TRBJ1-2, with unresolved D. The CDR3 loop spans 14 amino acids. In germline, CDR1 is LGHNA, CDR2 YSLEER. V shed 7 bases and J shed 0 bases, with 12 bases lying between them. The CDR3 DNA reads TGCGCCAGCACCGAGGGCCGAGCTAACTATGGCTACACCTTC. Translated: CASTEGRANYGYTF.

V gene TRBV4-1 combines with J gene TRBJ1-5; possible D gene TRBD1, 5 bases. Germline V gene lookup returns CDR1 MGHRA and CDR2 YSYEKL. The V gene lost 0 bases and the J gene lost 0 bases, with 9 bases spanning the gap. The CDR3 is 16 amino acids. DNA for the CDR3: TGCGCCAGCAGCCAAGACCGGGGCTATAGCAATCAGCCCCAGCATTTT. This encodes CASSQDRGYSNQPQHF.

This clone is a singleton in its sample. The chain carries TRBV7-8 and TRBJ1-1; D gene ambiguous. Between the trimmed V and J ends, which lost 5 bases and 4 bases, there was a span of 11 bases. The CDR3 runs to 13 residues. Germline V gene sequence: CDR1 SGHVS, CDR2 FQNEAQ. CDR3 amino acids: CASSRSGSTEAFF. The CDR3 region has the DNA TGTGCCAGCAGCCGGTCGGGGAGCACTGAAGCTTTCTTT. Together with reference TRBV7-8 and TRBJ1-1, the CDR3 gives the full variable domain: GAGVSQSPRYKVAKRGQDVALRCDPISGHVSLFWYQQALGQGPEFLTYFQNEAQLDKSGLPSDRFFAERPEGSVSTLKIQRTQQEDSAVYLCASSRSGSTEAFFGQGTRLTVV.

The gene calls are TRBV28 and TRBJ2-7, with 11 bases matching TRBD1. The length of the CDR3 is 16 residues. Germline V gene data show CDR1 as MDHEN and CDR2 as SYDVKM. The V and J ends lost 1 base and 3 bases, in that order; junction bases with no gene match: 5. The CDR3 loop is CASSLSGGQGDYEQYF. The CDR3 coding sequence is TGTGCCAGCAGTTTATCGGGGGGACAGGGGGACTACGAGCAGTACTTC.

CDR3 nucleotides: TGTGCCAGCAGTGAATATCGAGCGGCCTTTTCCTACAATGAGCAGTTCTTC. Encoded protein: CASSEYRAAFSYNEQFF. V is TRBV25-1 and J is TRBJ2-1, with TRBD2 as a possible D gene (5 bases). CDR1 and CDR2 (germline): MGHDK, SYGVNS. V lost 0 bases to trimming and J lost 1 base, with 13 bases between them. The CDR3 has 17 amino acids.

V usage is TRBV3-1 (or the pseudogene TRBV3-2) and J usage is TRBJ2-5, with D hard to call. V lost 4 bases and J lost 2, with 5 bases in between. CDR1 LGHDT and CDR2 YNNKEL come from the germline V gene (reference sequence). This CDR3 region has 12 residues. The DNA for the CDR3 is TGTGCCAGCAGCCTTGTACAAGAGACCCAGTACTTC. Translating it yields CASSLVQETQYF.

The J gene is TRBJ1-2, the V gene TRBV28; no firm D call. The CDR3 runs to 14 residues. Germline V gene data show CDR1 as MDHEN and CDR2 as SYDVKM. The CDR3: CASQDYTANYGYTF. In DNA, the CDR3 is TGTGCGTCGCAGGACTACACGGCCAACTATGGCTACACCTTC.

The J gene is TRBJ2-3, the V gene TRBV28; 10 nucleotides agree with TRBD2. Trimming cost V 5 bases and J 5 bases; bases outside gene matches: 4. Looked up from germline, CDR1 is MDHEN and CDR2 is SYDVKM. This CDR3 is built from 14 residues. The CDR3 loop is CASSLAGDGDTQYF. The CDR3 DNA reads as TGTGCCAGCAGTCTAGCGGGAGATGGAGATACGCAGTATTTT.

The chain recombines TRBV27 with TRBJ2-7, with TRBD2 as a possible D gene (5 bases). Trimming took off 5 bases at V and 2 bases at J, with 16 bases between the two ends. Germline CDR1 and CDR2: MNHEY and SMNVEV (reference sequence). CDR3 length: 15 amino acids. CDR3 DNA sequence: TGTGCCAGCAGTCTGGGGAGCGCGAGCGCCTACGAGCAGTACTTC. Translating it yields CASSLGSASAYEQYF.

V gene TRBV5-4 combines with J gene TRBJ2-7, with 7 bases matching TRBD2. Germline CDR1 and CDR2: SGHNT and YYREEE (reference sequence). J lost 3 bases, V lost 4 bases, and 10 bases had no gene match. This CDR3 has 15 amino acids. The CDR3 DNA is TGTGCCAGCAGCCGGAGCGGGACGATTAGCTACGAGCAGTACTTC. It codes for CASSRSGTISYEQYF.

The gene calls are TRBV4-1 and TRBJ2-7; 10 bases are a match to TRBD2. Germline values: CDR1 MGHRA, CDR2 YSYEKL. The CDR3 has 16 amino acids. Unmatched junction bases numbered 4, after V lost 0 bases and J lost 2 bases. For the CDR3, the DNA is TGCGCCAGCAGCCAAGATAGCGGGAGGCCACCCTACGAGCAGTACTTC. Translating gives CASSQDSGRPPYEQYF.

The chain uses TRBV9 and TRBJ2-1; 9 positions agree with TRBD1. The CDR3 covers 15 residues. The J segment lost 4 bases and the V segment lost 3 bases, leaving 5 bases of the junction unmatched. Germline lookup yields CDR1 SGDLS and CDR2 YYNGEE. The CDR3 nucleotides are TGTGCCAGCAGCGACCGACAGGGGGGTTACAATGAGCAGTTCTTC. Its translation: CASSDRQGGYNEQFF. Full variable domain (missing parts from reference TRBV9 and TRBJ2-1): DSGVTQTPKHLITATGQRVTLRCSPRSGDLSVYWYQQSLDQGLQFLIQYYNGEERAKGNILERFSAQQFPDLHSELNLSSLELGDSALYFCASSDRQGGYNEQFFGPGTRLTVL.

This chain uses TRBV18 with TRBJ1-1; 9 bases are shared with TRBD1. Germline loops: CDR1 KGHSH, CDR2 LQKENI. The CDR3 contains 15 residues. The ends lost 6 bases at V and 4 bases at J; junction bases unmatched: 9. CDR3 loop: CASSRDREEGTEAFF. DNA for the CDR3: TGTGCCAGCTCCAGGGACAGGGAAGAAGGCACTGAAGCTTTCTTT.

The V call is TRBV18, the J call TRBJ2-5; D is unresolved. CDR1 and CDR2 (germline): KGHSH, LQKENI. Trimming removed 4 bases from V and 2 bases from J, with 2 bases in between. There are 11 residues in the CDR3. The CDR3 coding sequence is TGTGCCAGCTCACAACAAGAGACCCAGTACTTC. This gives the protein CASSQQETQYF.

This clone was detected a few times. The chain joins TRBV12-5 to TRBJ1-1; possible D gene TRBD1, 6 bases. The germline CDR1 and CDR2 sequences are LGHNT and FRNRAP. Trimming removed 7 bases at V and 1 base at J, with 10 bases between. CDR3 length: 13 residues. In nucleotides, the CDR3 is TGTGCTAGTGACCCGGGACAGAACACTGAAGCTTTCTTT. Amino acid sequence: CASDPGQNTEAFF.

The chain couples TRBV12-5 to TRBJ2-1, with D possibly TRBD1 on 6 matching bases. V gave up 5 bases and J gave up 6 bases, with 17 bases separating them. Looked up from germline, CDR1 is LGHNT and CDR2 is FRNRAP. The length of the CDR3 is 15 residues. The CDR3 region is CASGPRQVAPNEQFF. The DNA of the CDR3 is TGTGCTAGTGGTCCCAGACAGGTTGCCCCCAATGAGCAGTTCTTC.

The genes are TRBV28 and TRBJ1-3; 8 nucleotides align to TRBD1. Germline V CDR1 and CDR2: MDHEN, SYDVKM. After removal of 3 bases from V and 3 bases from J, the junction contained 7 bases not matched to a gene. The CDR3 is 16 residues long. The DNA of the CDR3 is TGTGCCAGCAGTTTGACCGGGACAGGCGATGGAAACACCATATATTTT. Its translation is CASSLTGTGDGNTIYF.

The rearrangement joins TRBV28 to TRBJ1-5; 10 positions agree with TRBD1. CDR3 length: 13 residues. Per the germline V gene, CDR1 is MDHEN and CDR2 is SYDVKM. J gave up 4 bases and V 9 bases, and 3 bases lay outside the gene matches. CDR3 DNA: TGTGCCAGTAGGGGACAGGGGAATCAGCCCCAGCATTTT. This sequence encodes CASRGQGNQPQHF.

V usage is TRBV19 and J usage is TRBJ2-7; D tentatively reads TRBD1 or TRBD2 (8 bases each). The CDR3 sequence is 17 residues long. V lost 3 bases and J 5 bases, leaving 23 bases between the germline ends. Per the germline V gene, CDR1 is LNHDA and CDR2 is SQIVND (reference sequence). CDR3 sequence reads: CASSIKTGDSGSNEQYF. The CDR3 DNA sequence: TGTGCCAGTAGTATTAAGACAGGGGACAGCGGGAGCAACGAGCAGTACTTC.

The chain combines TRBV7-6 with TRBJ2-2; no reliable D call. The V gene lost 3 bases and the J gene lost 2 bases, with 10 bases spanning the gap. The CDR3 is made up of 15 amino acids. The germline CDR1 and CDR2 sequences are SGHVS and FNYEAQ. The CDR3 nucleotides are TGTGCCAGCAGCTTTTATAACTTCAACACCGGGGAGCTGTTTTTT. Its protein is CASSFYNFNTGELFF.